The clone carrying this T cell receptor (beta chain) was counted once. This sample was included in a study of cytomegalovirus exposure and HLA in healthy donors. The validation cohort, a group of 90 to 150 subjects, included the donors and was separate from the roughly 700-subject first cohort. The assay was immunoSEQ multiplex PCR, and TCRdb's table has in-frame clones only and misses some. Of about 180,000 clones listed, approximately 90% are singletons. Trimming stripped 6 bases from V and 8 bases from J, with 14 bases between. This CDR3 spans 14 amino acids. Germline-derived CDR1 and CDR2 are SEHNR and FQNEAQ (reference sequence).

Sequencing was done on a sample of PBMCs. The rearrangement links TRBV7-9 to TRBJ1-6; possible D gene TRBD1, 5 bases. The receptor comes from a woman aged 25 to 39 in good health and CMV-seronegative. CDR3 sequence: CASSQIGGDSPLHF. The CDR3 region has the DNA TGTGCCAGCAGTCAAATCGGGGGGGATTCACCCCTCCACTTT.